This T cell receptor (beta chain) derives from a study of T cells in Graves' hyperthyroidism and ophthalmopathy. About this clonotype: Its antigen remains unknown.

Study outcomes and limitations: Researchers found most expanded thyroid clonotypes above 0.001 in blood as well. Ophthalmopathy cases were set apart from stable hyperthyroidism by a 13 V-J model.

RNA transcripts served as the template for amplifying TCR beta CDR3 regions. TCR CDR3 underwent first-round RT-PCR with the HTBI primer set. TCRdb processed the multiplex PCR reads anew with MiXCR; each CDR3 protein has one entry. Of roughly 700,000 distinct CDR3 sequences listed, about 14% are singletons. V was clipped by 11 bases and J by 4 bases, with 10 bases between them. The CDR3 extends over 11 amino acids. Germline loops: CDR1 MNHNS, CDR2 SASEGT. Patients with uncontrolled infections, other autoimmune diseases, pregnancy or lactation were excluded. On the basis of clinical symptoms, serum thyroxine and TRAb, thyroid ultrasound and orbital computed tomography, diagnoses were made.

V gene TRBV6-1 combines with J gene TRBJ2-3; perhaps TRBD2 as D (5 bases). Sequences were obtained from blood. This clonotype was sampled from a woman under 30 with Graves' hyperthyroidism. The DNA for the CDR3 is TGTGCCTCCCCCGGGGCAGATACGCAGTATTTT. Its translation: CASPGADTQYF.